This T cell receptor beta chain was captured by sequencing in a study of tumor and adjacent non-tumor tissue in lung cancer. Study in general: The cohort had approximately 13 adenocarcinoma, 2 squamous cell and 1 small cell patients. Overall study findings and caveats: Tumor tissue had significantly higher TCR diversity than normal lung. Tumor TCR diversity, when higher, was linked to shorter survival. Tumor repertoires had a smaller top 100 clone share than normal lung.

A modified ARM-PCR protocol with three rounds of nested PCR amplified TCRbeta. TCRdb passed the multiplex PCR reads through MiXCR, listing each CDR3 protein once. The table includes 60,000 to 85,000 distinct CDR3 sequences, roughly 80% detected once. Germline values: CDR1 MNHEY, CDR2 SVGAGI. The CDR3 has 15 residues. As to this clonotype: What it recognizes is unknown. One end of the junction fails to match germline, which may point to a read error.

The template was RNA from unsorted bulk tissue. The chain recombines TRBV6-5 with TRBJ2-3, with TRBD1 identical over 7 bases. The sequence was collected from a woman in her 50s with non-small cell lung cancer. Sequencing input: lung tumor tissue. CDR3 DNA sequence: TGTGCCAGCAGCAGGACAGGAAGGGACACAGATATGCAGTATTTT. Amino acids: CASSRTGRDTDMQYF.